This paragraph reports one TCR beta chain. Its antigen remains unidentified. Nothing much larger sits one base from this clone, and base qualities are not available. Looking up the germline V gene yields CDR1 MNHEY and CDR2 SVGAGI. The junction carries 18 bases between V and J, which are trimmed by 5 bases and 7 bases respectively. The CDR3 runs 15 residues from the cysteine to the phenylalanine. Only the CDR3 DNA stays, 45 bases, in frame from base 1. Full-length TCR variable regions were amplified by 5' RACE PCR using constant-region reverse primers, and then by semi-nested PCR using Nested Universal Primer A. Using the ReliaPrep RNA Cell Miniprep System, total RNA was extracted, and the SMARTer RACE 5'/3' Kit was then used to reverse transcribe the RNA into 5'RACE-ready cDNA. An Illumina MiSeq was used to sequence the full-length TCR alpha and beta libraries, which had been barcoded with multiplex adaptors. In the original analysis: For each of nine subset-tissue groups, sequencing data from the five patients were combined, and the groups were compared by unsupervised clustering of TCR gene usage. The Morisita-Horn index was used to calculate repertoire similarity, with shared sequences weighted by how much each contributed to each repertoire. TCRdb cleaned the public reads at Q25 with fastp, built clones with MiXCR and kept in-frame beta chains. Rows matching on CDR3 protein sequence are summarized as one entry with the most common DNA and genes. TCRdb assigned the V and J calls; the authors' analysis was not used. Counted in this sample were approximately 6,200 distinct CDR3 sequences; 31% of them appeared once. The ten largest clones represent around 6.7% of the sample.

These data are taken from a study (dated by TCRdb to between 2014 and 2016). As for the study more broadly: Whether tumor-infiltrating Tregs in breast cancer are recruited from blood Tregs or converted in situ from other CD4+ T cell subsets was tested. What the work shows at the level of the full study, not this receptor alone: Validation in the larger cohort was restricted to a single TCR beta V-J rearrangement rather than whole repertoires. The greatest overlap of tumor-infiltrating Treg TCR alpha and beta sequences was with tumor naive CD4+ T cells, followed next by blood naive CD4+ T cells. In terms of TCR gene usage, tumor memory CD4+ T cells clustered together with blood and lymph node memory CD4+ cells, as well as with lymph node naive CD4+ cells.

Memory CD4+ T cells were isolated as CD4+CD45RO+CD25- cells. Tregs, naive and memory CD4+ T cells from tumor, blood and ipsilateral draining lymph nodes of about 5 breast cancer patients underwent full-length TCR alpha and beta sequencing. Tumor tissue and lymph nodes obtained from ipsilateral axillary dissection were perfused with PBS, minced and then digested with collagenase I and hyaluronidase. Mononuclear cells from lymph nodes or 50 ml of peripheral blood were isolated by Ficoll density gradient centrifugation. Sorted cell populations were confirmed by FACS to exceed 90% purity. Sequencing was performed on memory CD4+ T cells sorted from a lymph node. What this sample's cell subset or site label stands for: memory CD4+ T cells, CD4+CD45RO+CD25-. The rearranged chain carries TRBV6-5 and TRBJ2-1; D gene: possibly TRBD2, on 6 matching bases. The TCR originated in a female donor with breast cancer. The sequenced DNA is TGTGCCAGCAGTACCCGCGGAGGGGTCAGGAATGAGCAGTTCTTC. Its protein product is CASSTRGGVRNEQFF.